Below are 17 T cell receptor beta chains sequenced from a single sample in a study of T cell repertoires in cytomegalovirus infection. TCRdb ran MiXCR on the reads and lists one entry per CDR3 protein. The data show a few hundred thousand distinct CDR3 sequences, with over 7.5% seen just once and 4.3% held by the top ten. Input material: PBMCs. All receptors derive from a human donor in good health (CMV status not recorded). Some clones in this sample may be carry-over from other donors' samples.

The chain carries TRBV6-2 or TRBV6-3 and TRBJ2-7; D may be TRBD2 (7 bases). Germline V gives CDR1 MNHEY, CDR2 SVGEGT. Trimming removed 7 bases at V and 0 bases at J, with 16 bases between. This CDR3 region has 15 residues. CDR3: CASKSGGGGSYEQYF. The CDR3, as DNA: TGTGCCAGCAAGTCTGGGGGCGGGGGCTCCTACGAGCAGTACTTC.

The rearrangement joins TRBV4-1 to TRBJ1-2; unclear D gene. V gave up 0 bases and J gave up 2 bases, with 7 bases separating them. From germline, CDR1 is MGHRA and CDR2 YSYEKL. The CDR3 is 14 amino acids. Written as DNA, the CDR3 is TGCGCCAGCAGCCAAGATCCGGGAAACTATGGCTACACCTTC. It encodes CASSQDPGNYGYTF.

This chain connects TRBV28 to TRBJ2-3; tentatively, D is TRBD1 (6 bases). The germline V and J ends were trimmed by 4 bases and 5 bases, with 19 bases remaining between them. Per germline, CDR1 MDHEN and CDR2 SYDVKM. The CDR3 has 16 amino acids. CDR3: CASSSRGTFRGDTQYF. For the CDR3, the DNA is TGTGCCAGCAGTTCACGAGGGACATTCCGGGGAGATACGCAGTATTTT.

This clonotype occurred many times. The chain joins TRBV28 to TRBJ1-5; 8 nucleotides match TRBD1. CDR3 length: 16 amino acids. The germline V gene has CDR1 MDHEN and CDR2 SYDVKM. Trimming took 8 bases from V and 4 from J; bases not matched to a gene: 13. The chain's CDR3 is CASGIPRTGSNQPQHF. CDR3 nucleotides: TGTGCCAGCGGAATCCCGAGGACAGGGTCGAATCAGCCCCAGCATTTT. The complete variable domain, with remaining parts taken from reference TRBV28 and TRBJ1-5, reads DVKVTQSSRYLVKRTGEKVFLECVQDMDHENMFWYRQDPGLGLRLIYFSYDVKMKEKGDIPEGYSVSREKKERFSLILESASTNQTSMYLCASGIPRTGSNQPQHFGDGTRLSIL.

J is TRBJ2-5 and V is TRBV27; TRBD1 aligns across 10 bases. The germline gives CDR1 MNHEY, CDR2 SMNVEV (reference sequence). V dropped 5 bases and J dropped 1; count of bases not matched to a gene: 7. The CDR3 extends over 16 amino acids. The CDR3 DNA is TGTGCCAGCAGTCTTGGGGACAGGGGCATCCAAGAGACCCAGTACTTC. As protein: CASSLGDRGIQETQYF.

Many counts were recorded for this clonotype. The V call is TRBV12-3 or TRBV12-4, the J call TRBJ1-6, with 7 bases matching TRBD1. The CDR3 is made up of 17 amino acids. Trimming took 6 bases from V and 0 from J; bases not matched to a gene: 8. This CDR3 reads CASSFTGEGSYNSPLHF. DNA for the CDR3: TGTGCCAGCAGCTTTACAGGGGAAGGCTCCTATAATTCACCCCTCCACTTT.

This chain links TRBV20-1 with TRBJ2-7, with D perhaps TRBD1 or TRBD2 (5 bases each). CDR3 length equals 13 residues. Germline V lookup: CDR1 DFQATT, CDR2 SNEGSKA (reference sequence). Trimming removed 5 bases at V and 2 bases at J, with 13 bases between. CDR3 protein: CSAYTGATYEQYF. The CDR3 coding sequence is TGCAGTGCTTACACCGGGGCGACCTACGAGCAGTACTTC.

CDR3 DNA sequence: TGCAGTGCTAACAGGGATTCTAGCACAGATACGCAGTATTTT. This sequence encodes CSANRDSSTDTQYF. V gene TRBV20-1 combines with J gene TRBJ2-3; the D gene is possibly TRBD1 (6 bases). Trimming stripped 4 bases from V and 0 bases from J, with 11 bases between. CDR1 and CDR2 (germline): DFQATT, SNEGSKA (reference sequence). The CDR3 spans 14 residues.

The CDR3 here is CASSRGLTGPETQYF. DNA for the CDR3: TGTGCCAGCAGCCGCGGACTAACGGGGCCAGAGACCCAGTACTTC. The chain joins TRBV7-3 to TRBJ2-5; tentative D call: TRBD2 (6 bases). Germline V gene data show CDR1 as SGHTA and CDR2 as FQGTGA. V was clipped by 5 bases and J by 4 bases, with 17 bases between them. The CDR3 covers 15 residues. The variable domain in full, completed from reference TRBV7-3 and TRBJ2-5, reads GAGVSQTPSNKVTEKGKYVELRCDPISGHTALYWYRQSLGQGPEFLIYFQGTGAADDSGLPNDRFFAVRPEGSVSTLKIQRTERGDSAVYLCASSRGLTGPETQYFGPGTRLLVL.

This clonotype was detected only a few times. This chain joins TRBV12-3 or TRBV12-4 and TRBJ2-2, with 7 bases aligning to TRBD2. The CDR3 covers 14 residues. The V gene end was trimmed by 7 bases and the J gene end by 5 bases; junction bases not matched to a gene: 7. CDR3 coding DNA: TGTGCCAGCACCCAAGCGGGAAGGACCGGGGAGCTGTTTTTT. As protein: CASTQAGRTGELFF.

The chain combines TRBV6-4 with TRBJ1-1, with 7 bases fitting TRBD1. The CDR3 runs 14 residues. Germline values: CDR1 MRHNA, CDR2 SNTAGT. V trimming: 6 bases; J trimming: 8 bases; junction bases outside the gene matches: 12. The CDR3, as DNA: TGTGCCAGCAGCCCCGGGGGACAGCTTCGAGAAGCTTTCTTT. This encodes CASSPGGQLREAFF.

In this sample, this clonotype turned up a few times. The CDR3 sequence: CASRSNMSNQPQHF. Here the CDR3 DNA reads TGTGCCAGCAGGTCAAATATGAGCAATCAGCCCCAGCATTTT. The V and J genes are TRBV7-9 and TRBJ1-5, with D unresolved. Germline V lookup: CDR1 SEHNR, CDR2 FQNEAQ (reference sequence). CDR3 length: 14 residues. The ends were cut back, 6 bases at V and 1 base at J, with 10 bases in the middle. The full variable domain, its missing parts supplied by reference TRBV7-9 and TRBJ1-5, is DTGVSQNPRHKITKRGQNVTFRCDPISEHNRLYWYRQTLGQGPEFLTYFQNEAQLEKSRLLSDRFSAERPKGSFSTLEIQRTEQGDSAMYLCASRSNMSNQPQHFGDGTRLSIL.

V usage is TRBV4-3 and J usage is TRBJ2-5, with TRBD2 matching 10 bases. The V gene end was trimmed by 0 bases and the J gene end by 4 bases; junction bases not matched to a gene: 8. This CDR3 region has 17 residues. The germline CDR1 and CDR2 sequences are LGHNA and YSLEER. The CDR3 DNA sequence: TGCGCCAGCAGCCAAGACGGTAGAGCGGGGGGGAGAGAGACCCAGTACTTC. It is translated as CASSQDGRAGGRETQYF.

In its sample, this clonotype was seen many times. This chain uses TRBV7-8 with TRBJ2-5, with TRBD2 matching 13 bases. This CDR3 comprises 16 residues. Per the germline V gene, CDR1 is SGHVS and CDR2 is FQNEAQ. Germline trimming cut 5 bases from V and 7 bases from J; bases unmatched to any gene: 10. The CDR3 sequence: CASSPRTSGGARTQYF. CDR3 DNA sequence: TGTGCCAGCAGCCCCCGGACTAGCGGGGGTGCCAGGACCCAGTACTTC.

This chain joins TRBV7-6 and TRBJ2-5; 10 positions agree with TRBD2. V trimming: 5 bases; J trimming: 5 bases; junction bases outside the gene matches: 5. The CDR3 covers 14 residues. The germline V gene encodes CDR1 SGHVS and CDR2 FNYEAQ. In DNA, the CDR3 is TGTGCCAGCAGCGCAGCTAGCGGGGGTGAGACCCAGTACTTC. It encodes CASSAASGGETQYF. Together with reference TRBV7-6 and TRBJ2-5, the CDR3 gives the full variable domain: GAGVSQSPRYKVTKRGQDVALRCDPISGHVSLYWYRQALGQGPEFLTYFNYEAQQDKSGLPNDRFSAERPEGSISTLTIQRTEQRDSAMYRCASSAASGGETQYFGPGTRLLVL.

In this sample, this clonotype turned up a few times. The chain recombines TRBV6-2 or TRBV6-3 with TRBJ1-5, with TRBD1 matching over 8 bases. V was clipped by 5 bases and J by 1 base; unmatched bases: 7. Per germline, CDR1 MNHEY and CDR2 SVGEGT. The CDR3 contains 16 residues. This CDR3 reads CASSGGTGGSNQPQHF. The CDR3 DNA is TGTGCCAGCAGTGGGGGGACAGGCGGGAGCAATCAGCCCCAGCATTTT.

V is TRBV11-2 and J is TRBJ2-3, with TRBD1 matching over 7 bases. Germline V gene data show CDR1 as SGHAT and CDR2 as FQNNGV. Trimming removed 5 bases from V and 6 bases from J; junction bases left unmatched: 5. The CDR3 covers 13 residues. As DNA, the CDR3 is TGTGCCAGCAGCCCAGACAGGGCCGATACGCAGTATTTT. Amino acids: CASSPDRADTQYF.